This T cell receptor beta chain was found in a study of monozygotic twins with inflammatory bowel disease. Findings and caveats of the study: IBD patients carried less diverse TCRbeta repertoires (inverse Simpson) than healthy co-twins. With others, IBD patients shared fewer clonotypes than healthy twins did, especially with disease activity.

The CDR3 is 11 residues long. Germline lookup yields CDR1 SEHNR and CDR2 FQNEAQ (reference sequence). Each sample's cDNA came from eight separate reactions. TCRdb reanalyzed the 5' RACE reads and collapses them to one entry per CDR3 protein, without DNA. In total, the table holds some 450,000 distinct CDR3 sequences. A remark on this clonotype: The antigen is undetermined.

The sequence was obtained from a human donor with ulcerative colitis or Crohn's disease, or a healthy co-twin of an affected twin (not recorded which). V and J are TRBV7-9 and TRBJ1-2. Material for sequencing was blood. The CDR3 loop is CASSYNYGYTF.